The source of this TCR beta chain is a study of sequential checkpoint blockade in melanoma. The sample's treatment: randomized to nivolumab then ipilimumab (arm A) or the reverse (arm B). Produced via immunoSEQ multiplex PCR; TCRdb's table is partial and in-frame only. The sample holds some 32,000 clones, under 90% seen once. The CDR3 spans 15 residues. V lost 6 bases, J lost 0 bases, and 12 bases lay in between. The V gene's germline CDR1 is MDHEN and CDR2 SYDVKM. The V gene is TRBV28, the J gene TRBJ2-4; possibly TRBD1 for D (5 bases). The TCR comes from a human donor with melanoma. The sequences come from CD8+ T cells sorted from blood (inferred from file names), collected from a patient given nivolumab and ipilimumab in sequence. CDR3 DNA: TGTGCCAGCAGGACGACAGCCCTAGCCAAAAACATTCAGTACTTC. Translating gives CASRTTALAKNIQYF.